This TCR beta chain was captured in a study of blood T cell repertoires in COVID-19. Study at large: Acute and convalescent COVID-19 specimens originated in the United States, Italy and Spain. The analysed material was cDNA or gDNA that came from T cells, B-cell-depleted T cells, or PBMCs.

Trimming left V 5 bases short and J 2 bases short, with 8 bases between. This CDR3 region has 13 residues. Per the germline V gene, CDR1 is SGHTA and CDR2 is FQGNSA. Original data processing: Counts of nucleated cells, estimated from reference gene primer amplification, were obtained. Sequenced by immunoSEQ multiplex PCR; TCRdb stores in-frame clones only, minus some. V, J and clone size derive from that table, while D and trimming were established from the DNA sequence. The sample lists fewer than 80,000 clones, around 74% occurring once. The TCR was taken from a woman over 75 with acute or convalescent COVID-19. Sequencing input: peripheral blood. V and J are TRBV7-2 and TRBJ2-3, with D maybe TRBD2 (5 bases). The CDR3 here is CASSEGYTDTQYF. The CDR3 DNA reads TGTGCCAGCAGCGAGGGATACACAGATACGCAGTATTTT.